The present TCR beta chain was sequenced within a study of long-term antiretroviral therapy in people with HIV. Whole-study results and caveats: Dominance of pre-ART expanded clones persisted, fluctuating and often declining after ART.

On this clone itself: No antigen is known for it.

A v3.0 immunoSEQ assay was performed at survey level. TCRdb's copy holds only in-frame clones and misses some; the assay was immunoSEQ multiplex PCR. The sample contains 15,000 to 20,000 clones, more than 75% of which appear only once. V lost 0 bases and J lost 5, with 2 bases in between. The V gene's germline CDR1 is MGHDK and CDR2 SYGVNS. The CDR3 contains 11 residues. No donor had fewer than one pre-ART PBMC sample or fewer than two post-ART PBMC samples. Specimens retained about 1-10 million cryopreserved PBMC preceding DNA extraction. The genes are TRBV25-1 and TRBJ2-7; D not certain. The sequencing here drew on unsorted PBMCs, taken 6.9 years after starting antiretroviral therapy. This TCR came from a middle-aged man with HIV. The DNA for the CDR3 is TGTGCCAGCAGTGAATATAACGAGCAGTACTTC. Translating gives CASSEYNEQYF.